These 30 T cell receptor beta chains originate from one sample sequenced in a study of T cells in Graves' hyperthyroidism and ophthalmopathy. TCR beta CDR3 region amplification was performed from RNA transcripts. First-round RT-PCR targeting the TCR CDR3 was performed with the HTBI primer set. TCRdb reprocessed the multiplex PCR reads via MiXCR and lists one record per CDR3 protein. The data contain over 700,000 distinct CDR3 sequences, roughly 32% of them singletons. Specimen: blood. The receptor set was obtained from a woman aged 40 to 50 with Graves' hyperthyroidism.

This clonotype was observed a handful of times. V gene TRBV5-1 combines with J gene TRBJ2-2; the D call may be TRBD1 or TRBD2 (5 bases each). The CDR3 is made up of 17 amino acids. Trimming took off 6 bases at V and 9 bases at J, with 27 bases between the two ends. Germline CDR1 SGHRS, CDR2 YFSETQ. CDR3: CASKQLGLDSLGRELFF. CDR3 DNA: TGCGCCAGCAAGCAGCTTGGACTCGACAGCTTGGGCAGGGAGCTGTTTTTT. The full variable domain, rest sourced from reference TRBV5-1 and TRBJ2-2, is KAGVTQTPRYLIKTRGQQVTLSCSPISGHRSVSWYQQTPGQGLQFLFEYFSETQRNKGNFPGRFSGRQFSNSRSEMNVSTLELGDSALYLCASKQLGLDSLGRELFFGEGSRLTVL.

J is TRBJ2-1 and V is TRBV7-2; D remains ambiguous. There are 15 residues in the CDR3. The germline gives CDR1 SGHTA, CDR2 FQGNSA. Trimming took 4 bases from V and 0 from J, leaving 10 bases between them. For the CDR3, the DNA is TGTGCCAGCAGCTCAGGACCAGACTCCTACAATGAGCAGTTCTTC. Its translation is CASSSGPDSYNEQFF.

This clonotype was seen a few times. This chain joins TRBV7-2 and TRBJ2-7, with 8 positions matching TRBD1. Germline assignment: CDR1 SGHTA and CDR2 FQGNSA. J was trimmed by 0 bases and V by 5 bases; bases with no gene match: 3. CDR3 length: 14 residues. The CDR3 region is CASSRTGLSYEQYF. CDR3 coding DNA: TGTGCCAGCAGCCGGACAGGGCTCTCCTACGAGCAGTACTTC.

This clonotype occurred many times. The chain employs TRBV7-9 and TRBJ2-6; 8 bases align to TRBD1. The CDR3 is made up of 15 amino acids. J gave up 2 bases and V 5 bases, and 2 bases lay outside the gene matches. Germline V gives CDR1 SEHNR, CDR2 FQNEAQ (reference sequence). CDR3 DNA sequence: TGTGCCAGCAGCCCGGGACAGGCTGGGGCCAACGTCCTGACTTTC. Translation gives CASSPGQAGANVLTF.

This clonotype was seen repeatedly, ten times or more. Here the CDR3 DNA reads TGTGCCAGCAGTGACGGCAGTCTTTCTAACTATGGCTACACCTTC. This sequence encodes CASSDGSLSNYGYTF. The J gene is TRBJ1-2, the V gene TRBV2; no reliable D call. The V end lost 3 bases, the J end lost 0 bases, and 11 bases lay between the germline ends. The germline CDR1 and CDR2 sequences are SNHLY and FYNNEI. This CDR3 is built from 15 residues.

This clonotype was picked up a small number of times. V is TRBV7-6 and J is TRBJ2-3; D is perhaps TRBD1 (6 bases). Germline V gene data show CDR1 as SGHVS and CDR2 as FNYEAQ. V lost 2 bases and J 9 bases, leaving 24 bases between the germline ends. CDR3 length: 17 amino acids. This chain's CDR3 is CASSLKLTGHPEWTQYF. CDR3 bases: TGTGCCAGCAGCTTAAAATTGACAGGCCATCCCGAATGGACGCAGTATTTT.

The CDR3 is CASFFRPIGTGTNGYTF. The DNA of the CDR3 is TGTGCCAGTTTTTTCCGGCCCATCGGGACAGGGACTAATGGCTACACCTTC. This sequence joins TRBV27 and TRBJ1-2; 9 positions match TRBD1. The length of the CDR3 is 17 residues. J was trimmed by 6 bases and V by 9 bases; bases with no gene match: 20. Germline lookup yields CDR1 MNHEY and CDR2 SMNVEV (reference sequence).

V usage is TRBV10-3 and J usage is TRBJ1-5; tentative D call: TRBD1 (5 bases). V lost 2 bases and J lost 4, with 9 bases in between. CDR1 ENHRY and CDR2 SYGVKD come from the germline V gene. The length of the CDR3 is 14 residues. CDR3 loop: CAISERQQNQPQHF. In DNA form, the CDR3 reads TGTGCCATCAGTGAGAGACAGCAGAATCAGCCCCAGCATTTT.

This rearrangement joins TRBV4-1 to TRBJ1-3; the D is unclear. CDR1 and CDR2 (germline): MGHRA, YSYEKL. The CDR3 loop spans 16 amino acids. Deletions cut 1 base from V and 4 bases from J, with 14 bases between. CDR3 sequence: CASSQVVAGGGNTIYF. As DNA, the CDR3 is TGCGCCAGCAGCCAAGTGGTAGCAGGAGGAGGAAACACCATATATTTT.

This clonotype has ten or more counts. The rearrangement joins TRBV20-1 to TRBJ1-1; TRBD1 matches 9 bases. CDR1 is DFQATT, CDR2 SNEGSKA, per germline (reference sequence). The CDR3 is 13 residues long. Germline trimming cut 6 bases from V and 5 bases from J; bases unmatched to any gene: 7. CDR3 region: CSARTGGETEAFF. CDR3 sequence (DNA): TGCAGTGCCAGAACAGGGGGCGAGACTGAAGCTTTCTTT.

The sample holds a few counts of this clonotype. The CDR3 sequence: CASSLRSGGDEKLFF. In DNA, the CDR3 is TGTGCCAGCAGTTTAAGGTCAGGGGGAGATGAAAAACTGTTTTTT. The genes are TRBV12-3 or TRBV12-4 and TRBJ1-4, with 7 bases fitting TRBD1. CDR3 length: 15 residues. V was clipped by 2 bases and J by 6 bases; unmatched bases: 6.

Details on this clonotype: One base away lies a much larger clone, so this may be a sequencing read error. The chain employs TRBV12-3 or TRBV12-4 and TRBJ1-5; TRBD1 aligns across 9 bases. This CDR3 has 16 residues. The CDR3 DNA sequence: TGTGCCAGCAGTCCACGGACAGGGGTTGGCAATCGGCCCCAGCATTTT. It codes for CASSPRTGVGNRPQHF.

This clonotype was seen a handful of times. CDR3 protein: CASSIGPTEAFF. CDR3 DNA: TGTGCCAGTAGTATAGGTCCCACTGAAGCTTTCTTT. This sequence joins TRBV19 and TRBJ1-1; D not certain. Germline V gene data show CDR1 as LNHDA and CDR2 as SQIVND (reference sequence). Trimming stripped 1 base from V and 4 bases from J, with 4 bases between. The CDR3 extends over 12 amino acids. The variable domain in full, completed from reference TRBV19 and TRBJ1-1, reads DGGITQSPKYLFRKEGQNVTLSCEQNLNHDAMYWYRQDPGQGLRLIYYSQIVNDFQKGDIAEGYSVSREKKESFPLTVTSAQKNPTAFYLCASSIGPTEAFFGQGTRLTVV.

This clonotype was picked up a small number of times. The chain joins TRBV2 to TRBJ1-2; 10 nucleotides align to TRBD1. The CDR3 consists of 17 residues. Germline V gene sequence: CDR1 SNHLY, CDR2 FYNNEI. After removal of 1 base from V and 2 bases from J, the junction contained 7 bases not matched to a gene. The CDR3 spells CASSEGPPGQGNYGYTF. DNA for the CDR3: TGTGCCAGCAGTGAAGGGCCGCCGGGACAGGGGAACTATGGCTACACCTTC.

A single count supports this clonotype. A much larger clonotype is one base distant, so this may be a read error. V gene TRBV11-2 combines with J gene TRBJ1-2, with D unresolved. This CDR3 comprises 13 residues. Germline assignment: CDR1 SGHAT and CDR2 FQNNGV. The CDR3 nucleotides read TGCGCCAGCAGCCATGGTAGATTCGGGGGCTACACCTTC. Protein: CASSHGRFGGYTF.

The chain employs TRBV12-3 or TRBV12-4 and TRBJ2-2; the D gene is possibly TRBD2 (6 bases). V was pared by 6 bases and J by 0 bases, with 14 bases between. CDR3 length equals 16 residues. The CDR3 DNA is TGTGCCAGCAGCGTAGTAAGCGGGTCGAACACCGGGGAGCTGTTTTTT. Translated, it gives CASSVVSGSNTGELFF.

The CDR3, as DNA: TGTGCCAGCAGTCCCCGGTTAGCCCATTTGCCCCAGCATTTT. Its translation: CASSPRLAHLPQHF. The chain couples TRBV27 to TRBJ1-5, with D unclear. There are 14 residues in the CDR3. Looked up from germline, CDR1 is MNHEY and CDR2 is SMNVEV (reference sequence). V dropped 5 bases and J dropped 9 bases, with 17 bases sitting between them.

The DNA for the CDR3 is TGTGCCAGCAGTTATTTGTCCTCAGGGGCCACTGAAGCTTTCTTT. This gives the protein CASSYLSSGATEAFF. J is TRBJ1-1 and V is TRBV6-5; possibly TRBD1 for D (6 bases). The CDR3 consists of 15 residues. Germline loops: CDR1 MNHEY, CDR2 SVGAGI. The V end lost 3 bases, the J end lost 4 bases, and 15 bases lay between the germline ends.

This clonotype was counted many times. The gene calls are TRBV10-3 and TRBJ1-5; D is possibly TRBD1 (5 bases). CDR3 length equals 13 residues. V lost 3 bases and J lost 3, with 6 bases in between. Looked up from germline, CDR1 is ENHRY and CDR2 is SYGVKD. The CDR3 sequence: CAISDRDNQPQHF. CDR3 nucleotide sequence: TGTGCCATCAGTGACAGGGACAATCAGCCCCAGCATTTT.

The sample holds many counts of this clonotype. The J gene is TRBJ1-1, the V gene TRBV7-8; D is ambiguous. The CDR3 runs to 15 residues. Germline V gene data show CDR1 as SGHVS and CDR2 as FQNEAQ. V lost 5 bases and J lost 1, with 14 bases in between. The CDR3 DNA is TGTGCCAGCAGCCCAGGTCCCTGGCGGAACACTGAAGCTTTCTTT. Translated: CASSPGPWRNTEAFF.

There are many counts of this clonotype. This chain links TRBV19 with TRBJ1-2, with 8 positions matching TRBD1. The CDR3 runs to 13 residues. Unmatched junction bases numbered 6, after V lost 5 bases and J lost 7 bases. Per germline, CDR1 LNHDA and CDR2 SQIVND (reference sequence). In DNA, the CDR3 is TGTGCCAGTAGTCCCGGGACAGGAGCTGGCTACACCTTC. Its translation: CASSPGTGAGYTF.

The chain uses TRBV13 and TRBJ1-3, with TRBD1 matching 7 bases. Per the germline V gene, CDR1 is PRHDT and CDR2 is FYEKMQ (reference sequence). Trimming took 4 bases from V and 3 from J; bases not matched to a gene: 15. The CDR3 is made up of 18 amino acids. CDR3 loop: CASSSLPGQTGYGNTIYF. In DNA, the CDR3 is TGTGCCAGCAGCTCCCTACCTGGCCAGACAGGGTATGGAAACACCATATATTTT.

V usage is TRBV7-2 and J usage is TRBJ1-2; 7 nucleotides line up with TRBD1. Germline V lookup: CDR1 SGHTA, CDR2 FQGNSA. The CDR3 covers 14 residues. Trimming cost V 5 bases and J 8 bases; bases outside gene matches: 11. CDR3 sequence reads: CASSGWDSHVGYTF. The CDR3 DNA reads TGTGCCAGCAGCGGGTGGGACAGCCATGTAGGCTACACCTTC. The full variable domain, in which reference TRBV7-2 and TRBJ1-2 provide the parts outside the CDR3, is GAGVSQSPSNKVTEKGKDVELRCDPISGHTALYWYRQSLGQGLEFLIYFQGNSAPDKSGLPSDRFSAERTGGSVSTLTIQRTQQEDSAVYLCASSGWDSHVGYTFGSGTRLTVV.

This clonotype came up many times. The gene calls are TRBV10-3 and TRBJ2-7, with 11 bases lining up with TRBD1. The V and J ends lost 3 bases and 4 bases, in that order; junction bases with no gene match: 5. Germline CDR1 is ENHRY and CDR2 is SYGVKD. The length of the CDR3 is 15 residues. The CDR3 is CAISEGQGAPYEQYF. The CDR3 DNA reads TGTGCCATCAGTGAAGGACAGGGGGCACCTTACGAGCAGTACTTC.

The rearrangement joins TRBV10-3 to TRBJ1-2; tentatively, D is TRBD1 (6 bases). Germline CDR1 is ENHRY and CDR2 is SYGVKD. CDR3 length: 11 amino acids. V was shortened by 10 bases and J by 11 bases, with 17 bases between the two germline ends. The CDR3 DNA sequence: TGTGCCAGCGAGAGACAGGACGGGTACACCTTC. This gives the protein CASERQDGYTF.

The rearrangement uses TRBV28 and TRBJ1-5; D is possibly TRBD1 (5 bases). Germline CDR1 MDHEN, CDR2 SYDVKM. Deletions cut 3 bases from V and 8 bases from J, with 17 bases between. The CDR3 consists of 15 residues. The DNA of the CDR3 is TGTGCCAGCAGTTTGCCGTCGGGCGGGGCAGAGCCCCAGCATTTT. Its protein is CASSLPSGGAEPQHF. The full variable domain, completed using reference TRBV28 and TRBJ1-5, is DVKVTQSSRYLVKRTGEKVFLECVQDMDHENMFWYRQDPGLGLRLIYFSYDVKMKEKGDIPEGYSVSREKKERFSLILESASTNQTSMYLCASSLPSGGAEPQHFGDGTRLSIL.

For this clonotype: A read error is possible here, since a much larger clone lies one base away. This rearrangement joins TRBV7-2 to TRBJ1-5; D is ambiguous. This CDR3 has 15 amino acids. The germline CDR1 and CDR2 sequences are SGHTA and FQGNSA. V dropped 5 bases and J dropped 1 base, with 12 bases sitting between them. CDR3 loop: CASSLSMGSNQPQHF. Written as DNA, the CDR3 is TGTGCCAGCAGCCTTTCAATGGGGAGCAATCAGCCCCAGCATTTT.

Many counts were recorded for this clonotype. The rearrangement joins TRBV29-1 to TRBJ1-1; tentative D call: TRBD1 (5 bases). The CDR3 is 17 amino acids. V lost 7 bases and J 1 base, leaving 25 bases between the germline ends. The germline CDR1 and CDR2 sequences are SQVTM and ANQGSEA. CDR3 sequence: CSAEEGARDIKNTEAFF. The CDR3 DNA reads TGCAGCGCAGAAGAAGGGGCTCGGGATATCAAGAACACTGAAGCTTTCTTT.

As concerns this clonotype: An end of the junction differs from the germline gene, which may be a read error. CDR3 residues: CASSPPGTTEAFF. The CDR3 DNA follows: TGTGCCAGCTCACCACCTGGCACCACTGAAGCTTTCTTT. This chain links TRBV10-2 with TRBJ1-1; D is uncertain. The CDR3 runs 13 residues. In germline, CDR1 is WSHSY, CDR2 SAAADI.

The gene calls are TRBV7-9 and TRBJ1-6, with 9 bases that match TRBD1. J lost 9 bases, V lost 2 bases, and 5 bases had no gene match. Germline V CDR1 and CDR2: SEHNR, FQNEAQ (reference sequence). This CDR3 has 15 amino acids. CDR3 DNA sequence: TGTGCCAGCAGCTTATCCGGGACAGGGAGTTCACCCCTCCACTTT. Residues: CASSLSGTGSSPLHF.